This is a list of T cell receptor beta chains from one sample in a study of blood T cell repertoires in COVID-19. Assay used: immunoSEQ multiplex PCR; TCRdb lists only in-frame clones, some missing. Among 190,000 or so clones listed, around 87% were seen once. The sequencing input was peripheral blood. These receptors came from a man between 40 and 49 years old with active or convalescent COVID-19. CDR3s include the opening cysteine and the closing phenylalanine or tryptophan. A D gene is named only where the DNA matches it firmly. Where a row states a size, it is once, few, many or the class of an expanded clone; other rows omit it.

j_call	v_call	clone_size	d_call	cdr3_aa	cdr3_nt
TRBJ1-5	TRBV19	.	.	CASSLNRDQPQHF	TGTGCCAGTAGTCTAAACAGGGATCAGCCCCAGCATTTT
TRBJ2-1	TRBV6-2/TRBV6-3	.	.	CASSVPGLTNNEQFF	TGTGCCAGCAGTGTACCGGGACTGACGAACAATGAGCAGTTCTTC
TRBJ1-6	TRBV15	.	.	CATSRENFSYNSPLHF	TGTGCCACCAGCAGAGAGAACTTCTCCTATAATTCACCCCTCCACTTT
TRBJ2-1	TRBV3-1/TRBV3-2	.	.	CASSQDTGSYNEQFF	TGTGCCAGCAGCCAAGATACAGGGTCCTACAATGAGCAGTTCTTC
TRBJ2-1	TRBV7-8	.	.	CASSGWAQSRNEQFF	TGTGCCAGCAGCGGGTGGGCACAATCACGCAATGAGCAGTTCTTC
TRBJ2-3	TRBV20-1	.	.	CSAFTTDTQYF	TGCAGTGCCTTCACTACAGATACGCAGTATTTT
TRBJ1-3	TRBV6-5	.	.	CASYAGVSGNTIYF	TGTGCCAGCTACGCGGGTGTCTCTGGAAACACCATATATTTT
TRBJ1-6	TRBV3-1/TRBV3-2	.	.	CASSQLTDSPLHF	TGTGCCAGCAGCCAACTTACGGATTCACCCCTCCACTTT
TRBJ2-5	TRBV9	.	TRBD2	CASSPTSGVGETQYF	TGTGCCAGCAGCCCGACTAGCGGGGTAGGGGAGACCCAGTACTTC
TRBJ1-2	TRBV6-5	.	TRBD1	CASSYRGQGAYGYTF	TGTGCCAGCAGTTACCGCGGACAGGGGGCCTATGGCTACACCTTC
TRBJ2-7	TRBV15	.	.	CATSRVPAVYEQYF	TGTGCCACCAGCAGAGTTCCGGCGGTCTACGAGCAGTACTTC
TRBJ1-6	TRBV28	.	TRBD1	CASRDRDSYNSPLHF	TGTGCCAGCCGGGACAGGGACTCCTATAATTCACCCCTCCACTTT
TRBJ2-2	TRBV15	.	.	CATSRVRVRGGELFF	TGTGCCACCAGCAGAGTCCGGGTCCGGGGCGGGGAGCTGTTTTTT
TRBJ1-2	TRBV4-3	.	TRBD1	CASSQTGNYGYTF	TGCGCCAGCAGCCAGACAGGGAACTATGGCTACACCTTC
TRBJ2-7	TRBV28	.	TRBD2	CATSPPGLAGGPSLEQYF	TGTGCCACCTCCCCGCCGGGACTAGCGGGGGGCCCCTCCCTCGAGCAGTACTTC
TRBJ2-2	TRBV30	.	TRBD1	CAWKDIGQGLSGELFF	TGTGCCTGGAAAGATATTGGACAGGGACTTTCCGGGGAGCTGTTTTTT
TRBJ2-5	TRBV5-6	.	.	CASSLPRGVAETQYF	TGTGCCAGCAGCTTACCCAGGGGAGTCGCGGAGACCCAGTACTTC
TRBJ2-1	TRBV19	.	TRBD1	CARGGDRGGNEQFF	TGTGCCAGGGGTGGGGACAGGGGAGGAAATGAGCAGTTCTTC
TRBJ2-7	TRBV3-1/TRBV3-2	.	TRBD2	CASSQGGLAGFYEQYF	TGTGCCAGCAGCCAAGGGGGACTAGCGGGGTTCTACGAGCAGTACTTC
TRBJ2-5	TRBV18	many	TRBD2	CASSPSGVGETQYF	TGTGCCAGCTCACCGAGCGGGGTAGGCGAGACCCAGTACTTC
TRBJ2-7	TRBV4-1	.	.	CASSQQHRVPYEQYF	TGCGCCAGCAGCCAACAACACAGGGTCCCCTACGAGCAGTACTTC
TRBJ1-4	TRBV3-1/TRBV3-2	.	.	CASSQEGTSLGNEKLFF	TGTGCCAGCAGCCAAGAAGGGACTTCATTGGGGAATGAAAAACTGTTTTTT
TRBJ2-1	TRBV5-1	few	TRBD2	CASSLEHSGGTYAYNEQFF	TGCGCCAGCAGCTTGGAGCATAGCGGGGGGACTTACGCCTACAATGAGCAGTTCTTC
TRBJ1-5	TRBV30	.	.	CAWSPAGTSNQPQHF	TGTGCCTGGAGCCCCGCTGGGACAAGCAATCAGCCCCAGCATTTT
TRBJ2-6	TRBV19	.	TRBD2	CASSIAGGTGANVLTF	TGTGCCAGTAGTATAGCGGGGGGGACTGGGGCCAACGTCCTGACTTTC
TRBJ1-5	TRBV6-2/TRBV6-3	.	.	CASSYTNNRNQPQHF	TGTGCCAGCAGTTACACCAACAACAGGAATCAGCCCCAGCATTTT
TRBJ1-1	TRBV9	.	.	CASSPSGNTEAFF	TGTGCCAGCAGCCCAAGCGGGAACACTGAAGCTTTCTTT
TRBJ2-7	TRBV27	.	.	CASSLRGGLEQYF	TGTGCCAGCAGTTTAAGGGGGGGTCTCGAGCAGTACTTC